The next 2 T cell receptor beta chains were all read from a single sample in a study of neurological immune-mediated disorders. Time point given: longitudinal time-point 3. From the 5' RACE reads, TCRdb called clonotypes with MiXCR, one entry per CDR3 protein. The sample has more than 95,000 distinct CDR3 sequences; less than 14% are singletons. The sequenced material came from PBMCs. All receptors derive from a female donor with HTLV-1-associated myelopathy (HAM/TSP).

In its sample, this clonotype was seen many times. This chain links TRBV7-9 with TRBJ2-1, with D possibly being TRBD1 (6 bases). The germline gives CDR1 SEHNR, CDR2 FQNEAQ (reference sequence). This CDR3 comprises 13 residues. The CDR3 bases are TGTATCTGGGACAAGAGGATGGACAATGAGCAGTTCTTC. The encoded protein is CIWDKRMDNEQFF.

This clonotype was seen at least ten times. This chain links TRBV5-1 with TRBJ2-7; D gene uncertain. Germline V gives CDR1 SGHRS, CDR2 YFSETQ. The CDR3 is 14 residues long. V lost 1 base and J 5 bases, leaving 13 bases between the germline ends. CDR3 sequence reads: CASSLSLADHEQYF. The CDR3 bases are TGCGCCAGCAGCTTGTCCCTCGCCGACCACGAGCAGTACTTC. The whole variable domain, filled in from reference TRBV5-1 and TRBJ2-7, reads KAGVTQTPRYLIKTRGQQVTLSCSPISGHRSVSWYQQTPGQGLQFLFEYFSETQRNKGNFPGRFSGRQFSNSRSEMNVSTLELGDSALYLCASSLSLADHEQYFGPGTRLTVT.